The rows below give T cell receptor beta chains drawn from one sample of a study of blood T cell repertoires in COVID-19. Libraries were prepared by immunoSEQ multiplex PCR; TCRdb keeps only in-frame clonotypes and omits some of them. The data show 250,000 or so clones, around four fifths seen once. Sequenced sample: peripheral blood. The receptors shown here come from a woman in her seventies with acute or convalescent COVID-19. Each CDR3 is given with its conserved first and last residue. The D gene is left open where the match is weak. Clone size, where shown, is once, few, many, or a class for clones that have expanded.

abundance	d_gene	j_gene	v_gene	CDR3nt	CDR3aa
NA	TRBD1	TRBJ1-3	TRBV2	TGTGCCAGCAGTGTCGGACAGGGAACCGGAAACACCATATATTTT	CASSVGQGTGNTIYF
NA	NA	TRBJ1-1	TRBV10-1	TGCGCCAGCAGTGAGTCGTTGGGGGCTATCACTGAAGCTTTCTTT	CASSESLGAITEAFF
NA	TRBD1	TRBJ1-1	TRBV10-2	TGCGCCAGCAGTTGGACAGGGTGGGGCACTGAAGCTTTCTTT	CASSWTGWGTEAFF
once	TRBD1	TRBJ1-5	TRBV19	TGTGCCAGTTGGGACAGATTACTTTATCGGCCCCAGCATTTT	CASWDRLLYRPQHF
NA	NA	TRBJ2-7	TRBV30	TGTGCCTGGTCCAGGCCTCCGGGGGAGCAGTACTTC	CAWSRPPGEQYF
NA	NA	TRBJ1-1	TRBV2	TGTGCCAGCGATTTTAGAGACACTGAAGCTTTCTTT	CASDFRDTEAFF
NA	NA	TRBJ1-1	TRBV3-1/TRBV3-2	TGTGCCAGCAGCCAAGCGGGGGGCGGGGGCGCAGAAGCTTTCTTT	CASSQAGGGGAEAFF
NA	NA	TRBJ2-7	TRBV27	TGTGCCAGCAGTCCGCAGGTGGCGCAGGCCTACGAGCAGTACTTC	CASSPQVAQAYEQYF
NA	NA	TRBJ1-5	TRBV3-1/TRBV3-2	TGTGCCAGCAGCCAAGCGGGGGGGACGAATCAGCCCCAGCATTTT	CASSQAGGTNQPQHF
NA	NA	TRBJ2-3	TRBV6-5	TGTGCCAGCACCGCGGGAACTCCAGATACGCAGTATTTT	CASTAGTPDTQYF
NA	NA	TRBJ1-1	TRBV12-3/TRBV12-4	TGTGCCAGCAGGACGGACAGGAACACTGAAGCTTTCTTT	CASRTDRNTEAFF
once	NA	TRBJ1-2	TRBV5-4	TGTGCCAGCAGCTTACAGGGCCGGGACTATGGCTACACCTTC	CASSLQGRDYGYTF
NA	TRBD2	TRBJ2-3	TRBV29-1	TGCAGCGTTGCGCGGCGGGGGGGCCTTGGAGATACGCAGTATTTT	CSVARRGGLGDTQYF
NA	TRBD1	TRBJ1-2	TRBV3-1/TRBV3-2	TGTGCCAGCAGCCTGGGACAGGGGCCGAGCGATGGCTACACCTTC	CASSLGQGPSDGYTF
NA	NA	TRBJ2-3	TRBV6-2/TRBV6-3	TGTGCCAGCAGTGACCTAAACCAGGGGGATACGCAGTATTTT	CASSDLNQGDTQYF
few	NA	TRBJ1-1	TRBV11-3	TGTGCCAGCAGCTTAGGCTACCCCAGGGGAACTGAAGCTTTCTTT	CASSLGYPRGTEAFF
NA	TRBD1	TRBJ1-4	TRBV29-1	TGCAGCGCACATTACACAGGGGGCGCGGGTGAAAAACTGTTTTTT	CSAHYTGGAGEKLFF
NA	TRBD1	TRBJ2-7	TRBV7-9	TGTGCCGCAGGACAGGGCGCTTACGAGCAGTACTTC	CAAGQGAYEQYF
NA	NA	TRBJ1-3	TRBV6-1	TGTGCCAGCAGTGAAGCGGAGCGGGTAGGAAACACCATATATTTT	CASSEAERVGNTIYF
NA	NA	TRBJ2-2	TRBV10-2	TGCGCCAGCAGAGGGAGCGGGTCCGGCACCGGGGAGCTGTTTTTT	CASRGSGSGTGELFF
NA	TRBD1	TRBJ1-2	TRBV5-6	TGTGCCAGCAGCACCCGACAGGGGGCCAGTTATGGCTACACCTTC	CASSTRQGASYGYTF
NA	NA	TRBJ1-1	TRBV9	TGTGCCAGCAGCGCGCACCCCGGGGACATGAACACTGAAGCTTTCTTT	CASSAHPGDMNTEAFF
few	NA	TRBJ1-1	TRBV5-1	TGCGCCAGCAGCTTGGACAGGGCCACTGAAGCTTTCTTT	CASSLDRATEAFF
NA	NA	TRBJ2-3	TRBV11-2	TGTGCCAGCAGCTTAGTCCGGGTGCCAGATACGCAGTATTTT	CASSLVRVPDTQYF
few	TRBD1	TRBJ1-2	TRBV7-2	TGTGCCAGCAGCTTAAACAGGGGGAACTATGGCTACACCTTC	CASSLNRGNYGYTF
NA	NA	TRBJ1-3	TRBV9	TGTGCCAGCACGGGGTCGGGAAACACCATATATTTT	CASTGSGNTIYF
once	NA	TRBJ2-7	TRBV30	TGTGCCTGGAGTTTGCGAGGGGGCGAGCAGTACTTC	CAWSLRGGEQYF
NA	NA	TRBJ2-4	TRBV19	TGTGCCAGTAGTCCGACGGGGGAGGACATTCAGTACTTC	CASSPTGEDIQYF